This T cell receptor (beta chain) was obtained from a study of blood T cell repertoires in COVID-19 (TCRdb year 2020). The study in broad terms: The collaborator samples originated in the United States, Italy and Spain and spanned the acute and convalescent phases of COVID-19. Samples came from the ongoing ImmuneRACE study (first 160 participants) plus 1,254 subjects from 6 global collaborators. The repertoires were made available in a free public database intended to serve as a resource for research on the immune response to SARS-CoV-2. Deeply sampled blood TCRbeta repertoires from subjects exposed to, actively infected with, or recovered from COVID-19 were included in the dataset. Where HLA class I and class II types were available, the types were taken from metadata supplied by the sample provider, not from assay-based typing. The material from the prospective study consisted of cDNA or gDNA derived from T cells, B-cell-depleted T cells, or PBMCs. A de-identified subject ID, COVID-19 status, age in years and sex were almost always included in the sample metadata.

There are 16 amino acids in the CDR3, from cysteine to phenylalanine inclusive. CDR3 DNA only is kept here, 48 bases in frame from base 1. CDR1 and CDR2 are read off the germline V gene as MNHEY and SVGEGT. V lost 6 bases and J lost 7 bases, and the count of bases not matched to a germline gene is 15. Comment on this clone: Which antigen it targets is not known. Base quality data are lacking; no much larger clone is found one base away.

TCRbeta CDR3 regions were amplified from genomic DNA using the immunoSEQ Assay, a bias-controlled multiplex PCR. In the original analysis: The number of nucleated cells in each sample was estimated from the amplification of reference gene primers within the assay. Sequence reads were collapsed and filtered to measure the absolute abundance of every unique TCRbeta CDR3 rearrangement. For each sample, productive Simpson clonality was calculated by taking the square root of Simpson's diversity index across productive rearrangements. Drawn from immuneACCESS, this table holds only the in-frame rearrangements with V and J called that TCRdb kept. Clones are partly lost; checked studies trace under half to an unresolved V gene and leave the rest unexplained. That table furnishes V, J and clone size, whereas the DNA furnished D and trimming. The sample table contains some 200,000 clones; only one count was recorded for about 90% of them. Approximately 11% of the sample goes to the ten largest clones.

One collaborating source in Seattle enrolled patients while the patients were actively infected and followed the patients over time throughout the course of disease. Whole blood was collected in K2EDTA tubes by collaborating institutions according to the institutions' own protocols. For TCRbeta analysis, collaborators shipped samples as frozen whole blood, isolated PBMCs, or DNA extracted from either of those sample types. What the work shows at the level of the full study, not this receptor alone: How much clinical and demographic metadata was included differed by source and by participant, and the metadata was provided uncurated.

The receptor comes from a woman in her sixties with COVID-19, enrolled during active disease. Sequenced sample: peripheral blood. The V and J segments used are TRBV6-2 or TRBV6-3 and TRBJ1-5; 7 middle bases align to TRBD1. The nucleotide sequence reads as follows: TGTGCCAGCAGCTGGATTCTCCGGGACAGTCGACAGCCCCAGCATTTT. This gives the protein CASSWILRDSRQPQHF.